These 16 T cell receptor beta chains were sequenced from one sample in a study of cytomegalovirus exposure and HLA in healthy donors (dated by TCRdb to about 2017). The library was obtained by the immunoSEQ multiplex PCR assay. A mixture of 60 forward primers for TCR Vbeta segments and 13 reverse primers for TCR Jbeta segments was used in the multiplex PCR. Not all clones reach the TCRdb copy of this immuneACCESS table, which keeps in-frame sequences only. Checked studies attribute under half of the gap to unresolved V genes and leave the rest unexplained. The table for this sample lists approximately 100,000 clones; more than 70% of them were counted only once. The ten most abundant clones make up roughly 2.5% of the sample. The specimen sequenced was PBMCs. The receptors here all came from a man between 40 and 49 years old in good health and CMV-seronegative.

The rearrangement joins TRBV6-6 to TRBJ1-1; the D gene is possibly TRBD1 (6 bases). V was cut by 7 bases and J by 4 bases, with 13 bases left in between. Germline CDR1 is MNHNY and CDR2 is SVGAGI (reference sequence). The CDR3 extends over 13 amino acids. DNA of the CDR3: TGTGCCAGCACATGGGACACCGGCACTGAAGCTTTCTTT. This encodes CASTWDTGTEAFF.

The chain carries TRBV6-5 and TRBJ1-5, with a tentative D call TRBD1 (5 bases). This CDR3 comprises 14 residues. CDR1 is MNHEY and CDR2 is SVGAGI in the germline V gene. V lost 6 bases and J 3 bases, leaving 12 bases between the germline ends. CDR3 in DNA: TGTGCCAGCAGCTCGTTTGGGGCCAATCAGCCCCAGCATTTT. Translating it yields CASSSFGANQPQHF.

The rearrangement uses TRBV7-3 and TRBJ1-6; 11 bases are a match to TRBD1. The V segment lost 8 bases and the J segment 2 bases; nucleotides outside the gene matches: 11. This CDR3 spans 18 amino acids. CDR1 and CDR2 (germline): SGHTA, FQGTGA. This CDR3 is CASGEPGQGEAYNSPLHF. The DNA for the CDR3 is TGTGCCAGCGGCGAACCGGGACAGGGGGAGGCCTATAATTCACCCCTCCACTTT.

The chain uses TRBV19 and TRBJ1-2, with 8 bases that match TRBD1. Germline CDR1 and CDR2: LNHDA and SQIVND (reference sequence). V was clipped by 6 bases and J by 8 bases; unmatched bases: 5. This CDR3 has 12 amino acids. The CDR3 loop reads CASSKDRGGYTF. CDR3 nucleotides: TGTGCCAGTAGCAAAGACAGGGGCGGCTACACCTTC.

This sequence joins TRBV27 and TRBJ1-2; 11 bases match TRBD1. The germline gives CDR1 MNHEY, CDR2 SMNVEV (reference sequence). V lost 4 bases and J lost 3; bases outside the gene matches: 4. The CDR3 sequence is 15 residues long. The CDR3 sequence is CASSSPGQGDYGYTF. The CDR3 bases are TGTGCCAGCAGTTCCCCGGGACAGGGGGACTATGGCTACACCTTC.

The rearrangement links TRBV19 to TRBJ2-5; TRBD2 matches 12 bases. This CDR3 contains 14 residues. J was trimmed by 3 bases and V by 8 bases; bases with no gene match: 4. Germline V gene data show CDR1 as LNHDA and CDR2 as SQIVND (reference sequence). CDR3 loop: CASSSGGAEETQYF. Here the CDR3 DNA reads TGTGCCAGTTCTAGCGGGGGGGCGGAAGAGACCCAGTACTTC. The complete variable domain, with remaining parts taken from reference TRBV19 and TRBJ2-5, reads DGGITQSPKYLFRKEGQNVTLSCEQNLNHDAMYWYRQDPGQGLRLIYYSQIVNDFQKGDIAEGYSVSREKKESFPLTVTSAQKNPTAFYLCASSSGGAEETQYFGPGTRLLVL.

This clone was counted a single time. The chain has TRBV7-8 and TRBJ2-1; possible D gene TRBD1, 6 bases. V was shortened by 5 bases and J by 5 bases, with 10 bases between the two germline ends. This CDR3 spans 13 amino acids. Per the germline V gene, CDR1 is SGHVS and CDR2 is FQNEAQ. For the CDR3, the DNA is TGTGCCAGCAGCCACGGACAGAACAATGAGCAGTTCTTC. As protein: CASSHGQNNEQFF.

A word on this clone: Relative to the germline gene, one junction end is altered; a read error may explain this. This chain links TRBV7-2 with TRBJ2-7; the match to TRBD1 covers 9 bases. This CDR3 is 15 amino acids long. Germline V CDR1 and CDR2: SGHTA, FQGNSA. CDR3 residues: CASSLGDQVLGQGDF. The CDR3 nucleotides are TGTGCCAGCAGCTTAGGCGACCAGGTCCTGGGACAGGGCGACTTC.

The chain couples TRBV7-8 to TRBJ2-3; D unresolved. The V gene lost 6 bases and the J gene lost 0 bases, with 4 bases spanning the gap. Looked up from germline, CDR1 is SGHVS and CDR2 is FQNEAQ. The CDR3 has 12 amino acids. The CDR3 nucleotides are TGTGCCAGCAGTCTTAGCACAGATACGCAGTATTTT. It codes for CASSLSTDTQYF.

This CDR3 is CASMRGGLSEAFF. CDR3 DNA sequence: TGCGCCAGCATGCGGGGCGGTCTGTCTGAAGCTTTCTTT. The chain employs TRBV10-2 and TRBJ1-1; the D gene is possibly TRBD1 (5 bases). From germline, CDR1 is WSHSY and CDR2 SAAADI. Trimming left V 7 bases short and J 6 bases short, with 15 bases between. The CDR3 runs 13 residues.

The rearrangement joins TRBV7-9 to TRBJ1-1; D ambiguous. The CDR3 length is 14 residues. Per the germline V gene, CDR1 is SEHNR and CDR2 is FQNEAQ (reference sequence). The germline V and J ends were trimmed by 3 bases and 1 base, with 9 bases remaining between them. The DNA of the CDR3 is TGTGCCAGCAGCTTCGGTGGAGGGAACACTGAAGCTTTCTTT. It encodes CASSFGGGNTEAFF. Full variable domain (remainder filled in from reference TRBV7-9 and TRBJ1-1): DTGVSQNPRHKITKRGQNVTFRCDPISEHNRLYWYRQTLGQGPEFLTYFQNEAQLEKSRLLSDRFSAERPKGSFSTLEIQRTEQGDSAMYLCASSFGGGNTEAFFGQGTRLTVV.

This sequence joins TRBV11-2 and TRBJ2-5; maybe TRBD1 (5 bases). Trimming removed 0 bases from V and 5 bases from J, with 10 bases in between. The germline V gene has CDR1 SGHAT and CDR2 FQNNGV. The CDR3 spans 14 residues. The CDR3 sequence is CASSLETVVETQYF. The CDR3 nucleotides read TGTGCCAGCAGCTTAGAGACAGTCGTGGAGACCCAGTACTTC.

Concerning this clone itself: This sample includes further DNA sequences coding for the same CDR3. This CDR3 is CASSLTGGADTQYF. CDR3 DNA: TGTGCCAGCAGCTTGACAGGGGGAGCTGATACGCAGTATTTT. The genes are TRBV7-9 and TRBJ2-3, with TRBD1 matching over 9 bases. With 3 bases clipped from V and 6 bases from J, the junction kept 4 bases outside the gene matches. Germline lookup yields CDR1 SEHNR and CDR2 FQNEAQ (reference sequence). CDR3 length: 14 amino acids.

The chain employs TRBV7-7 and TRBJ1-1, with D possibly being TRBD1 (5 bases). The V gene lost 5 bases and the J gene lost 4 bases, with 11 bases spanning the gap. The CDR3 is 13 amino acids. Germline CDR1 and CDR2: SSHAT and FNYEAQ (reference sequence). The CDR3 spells CASSDGQGTEAFF. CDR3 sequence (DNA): TGTGCCAGCAGCGATGGACAAGGCACTGAAGCTTTCTTT.

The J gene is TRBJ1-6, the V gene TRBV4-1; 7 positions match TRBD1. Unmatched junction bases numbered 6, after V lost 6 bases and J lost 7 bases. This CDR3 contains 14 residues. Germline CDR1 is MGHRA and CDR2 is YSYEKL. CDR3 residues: CASRRGQTNSPLHF. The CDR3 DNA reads TGCGCCAGCAGGAGGGGGCAGACCAATTCACCCCTCCACTTT.

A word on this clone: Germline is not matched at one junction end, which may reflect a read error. The CDR3 protein is CASSEYGGGNEKLFF. CDR3 sequence (DNA): TGTGCCAGCAGTGAATATGGGGGGGGAAATGAGAAACTGTTTTTT. The chain employs TRBV25-1 and TRBJ1-4; D possibly corresponds to TRBD1 (5 bases). The CDR3 runs 15 residues. Per germline, CDR1 MGHDK and CDR2 SYGVNS.